The T cell receptor beta chain described here comes from a study of T cell changes during pregnancy in multiple sclerosis. Clones were sequenced by immunoSEQ multiplex PCR, and TCRdb holds only the in-frame ones, with some missing. Of just under 65,000 clones in the sample, 90% to 95% were seen once. J was trimmed by 10 bases and V by 9 bases; bases with no gene match: 8. The V gene's germline CDR1 is MGHRA and CDR2 YSYEKL. This CDR3 contains 13 residues. The material sequenced was peripheral blood, taken in the third trimester of pregnancy. The TCR sequence derives from a female donor in good health, enrolled as a control in a pregnancy study. The chain combines TRBV4-1 with TRBJ2-1; 11 bases fit TRBD2. In nucleotides, the CDR3 is TGCGCCAGTTCTCTAGCGGGAGGAGAAGAGCAGTTCTTC. Translated, it gives CASSLAGGEEQFF.